This entry lists 2 T cell receptor beta chains sequenced from one sample in a study of identical twins. From the 5' RACE reads, TCRdb called clonotypes with MiXCR, one entry per CDR3 protein. The sample gives 1.5 million to 2 million distinct CDR3 sequences, about 32% of which show up once; about 0.27% is in the top ten. The sequencing sample was made of cord blood. These receptors were obtained from a newborn girl in good health.

J is TRBJ2-3 and V is TRBV20-1; possible D gene TRBD2, 5 bases. CDR3 size: 13 residues. Germline loops: CDR1 DFQATT, CDR2 SNEGSKA (reference sequence). V lost 3 bases and J lost 1, with 8 bases in between. Written as DNA, the CDR3 is TGCAGTGCTAGGGAGAGGGGCACAGATACGCAGTATTTT. This gives the protein CSARERGTDTQYF.

The V and J genes are TRBV5-1 and TRBJ2-2, with D uncertain. This CDR3 comprises 13 residues. Between the trimmed V and J ends, which lost 3 bases and 1 base, there was a span of 4 bases. The germline gives CDR1 SGHRS, CDR2 YFSETQ. The CDR3 DNA is TGCGCCAGCAGCTGGCAGAACACCGGGGAGCTGTTTTTT. This gives the protein CASSWQNTGELFF.